The entry below describes one TCR beta chain. Its antigen is not known. TRB cDNA libraries were made by UMI-labeled 5' RACE. Reanalyzing the 5' RACE reads, TCRdb keeps one entry per CDR3 protein, without DNA. The ten top clones account for around 0.36%, within a sample of 100,000 or so distinct CDR3 sequences. The CDR3 spans 16 residues. Germline V gene data show CDR1 as SGHRS and CDR2 as YFSETQ. The authors gated naive CD8+ T cells as CD45RO-CCR7+CD27+CD95-. The data derive from a study of CXCR3-negative and CXCR3-positive naive CD8 T cells. Study results and limitations: Both naive subsets had comparably high diversity; memory CD8+ cells much lower. Naive cells used TRBV-TRBJ genes in much the same way whether CXCR3-negative or CXCR3-positive; memory cells did not. TRB CDR3 hydrophobicity was greater in CXCR3-positive naive cells than in CXCR3-negative naive cells.

The V and J genes are TRBV5-1 and TRBJ2-7; TCRdb's D call of TRBD1 is untestable without DNA. Sequenced sample: naive CXCR3+ CD8+ T cells from blood. Subset indicated: CD45RO-CCR7+CD27+CD95- naive CD8+ T cells expressing CXCR3 (TNR3+). The source is a human donor in good health. Some clones in this sample may be carry-over from other donors' samples. CDR3 protein: CASSPPSTGRPYEQYF. Complete variable domain (other parts from reference TRBV5-1 and TRBJ2-7): KAGVTQTPRYLIKTRGQQVTLSCSPISGHRSVSWYQQTPGQGLQFLFEYFSETQRNKGNFPGRFSGRQFSNSRSEMNVSTLELGDSALYLCASSPPSTGRPYEQYFGPGTRLTVT.